These 27 T cell receptor beta chains share one sample of origin, sequenced in a study of T cell responses to AZD1222 COVID-19 vaccine. TCRdb's table, derived via immunoSEQ multiplex PCR, lists solely in-frame clones and lacks some. The sample has approximately 180,000 clones; more than 90% are singletons. The starting material was peripheral blood, obtained on day 0 of AZD1222 vaccination. The source is an adult in good health.

The table lists this clone with a few counts. The chain uses TRBV5-4 and TRBJ1-2; 9 nucleotides match TRBD1. The CDR3 extends over 16 amino acids. V dropped 3 bases and J dropped 2; count of bases not matched to a gene: 8. Per germline, CDR1 SGHNT and CDR2 YYREEE (reference sequence). CDR3 coding DNA: TGTGCCAGCAGCTCGCCCGGGGACAGGGCAAACTATGGCTACACCTTC. As protein: CASSSPGDRANYGYTF.

The gene calls are TRBV4-1 and TRBJ2-5; possibly TRBD2 for D (6 bases). V lost 1 base and J 1 base, leaving 16 bases between the germline ends. Per germline, CDR1 MGHRA and CDR2 YSYEKL. The length of the CDR3 is 17 residues. CDR3 amino acids: CASSQGTLGGTQETQYF. The DNA for the CDR3 is TGCGCCAGCAGCCAAGGCACCCTGGGGGGTACCCAAGAGACCCAGTACTTC.

V is TRBV9 and J is TRBJ2-3; 7 bases match TRBD2. After removal of 0 bases from V and 0 bases from J, the junction contained 10 bases not matched to a gene. The V gene's germline CDR1 is SGDLS and CDR2 YYNGEE. The CDR3 has 18 residues. The CDR3 coding sequence is TGTGCCAGCAGCGTAGGAGGTACGGTGGGAGGGAGCACAGATACGCAGTATTTT. Amino acid sequence: CASSVGGTVGGSTDTQYF.

This chain connects TRBV6-5 to TRBJ1-3, with unresolved D. Germline V CDR1 and CDR2: MNHEY, SVGAGI. The CDR3 covers 12 residues. V shed 7 bases and J shed 0 bases, with 4 bases lying between them. CDR3 protein: CASTNSGNTIYF. In DNA, the CDR3 is TGTGCCAGCACAAACTCTGGAAACACCATATATTTT.

The chain employs TRBV7-7 and TRBJ2-5; D could derive from TRBD1 or TRBD2 (5 bases each). This CDR3 region has 16 residues. Germline values: CDR1 SSHAT, CDR2 FNYEAQ (reference sequence). V was shortened by 2 bases and J by 4 bases, with 17 bases between the two germline ends. The CDR3 nucleotides are TGTGCCAGCAGCTTACGGGGATCTATTGGGACAGAGACCCAGTACTTC. Protein sequence: CASSLRGSIGTETQYF.

On this clone: Germline and junction disagree at one end, which may indicate a read error. V is TRBV6-5 and J is TRBJ1-6; 8 bases are shared with TRBD1. This CDR3 region has 15 residues. CDR1 is MNHEY and CDR2 is SVGAGI in the germline V gene. The CDR3 sequence is CASSYTTGDNSPPHF. In DNA, the CDR3 is TGTGCCAGCAGTTACACGACAGGGGATAATTCACCCCCCCACTTT.

This chain uses TRBV6-5 with TRBJ2-2, with 9 positions matching TRBD1. J lost 7 bases, V lost 4 bases, and 7 bases had no gene match. Germline V gene sequence: CDR1 MNHEY, CDR2 SVGAGI. The CDR3 extends over 15 amino acids. The CDR3 loop reads CASSLGQGLVGELFF. Written as DNA, the CDR3 is TGTGCCAGCAGTTTGGGACAGGGCTTAGTCGGGGAGCTGTTTTTT.

This chain uses TRBV25-1 with TRBJ1-1; TRBD1 aligns across 8 bases. Germline V gene lookup returns CDR1 MGHDK and CDR2 SYGVNS. This CDR3 contains 14 residues. The ends lost 6 bases at V and 7 bases at J; junction bases unmatched: 10. The CDR3 DNA reads as TGTGCCAGCAGAGGACAGGGATTTAAGGGTGAAGCTTTCTTT. Translated: CASRGQGFKGEAFF.

This chain links TRBV5-1 with TRBJ2-7; the match to TRBD2 covers 10 bases. Trimming cost V 2 bases and J 1 base; bases outside gene matches: 0. The length of the CDR3 is 14 residues. Germline V lookup: CDR1 SGHRS, CDR2 YFSETQ. Here the CDR3 DNA reads TGCGCCAGCAGCTTTAGCGGGGGGTCCTACGAGCAGTACTTC. Translated, it gives CASSFSGGSYEQYF.

The rearrangement links TRBV7-6 to TRBJ1-1; D may be TRBD1 (5 bases). The CDR3 has 12 amino acids. Per the germline V gene, CDR1 is SGHVS and CDR2 is FNYEAQ. Trimming took off 5 bases at V and 4 bases at J, with 8 bases between the two ends. As DNA, the CDR3 is TGTGCCAGCAGCGGACAAACCACTGAAGCTTTCTTT. Residues: CASSGQTTEAFF.

The chain is built from TRBV5-1 and TRBJ1-1; 7 bases align to TRBD1. CDR3 length: 13 amino acids. Germline V lookup: CDR1 SGHRS, CDR2 YFSETQ. V was clipped by 5 bases and J by 4 bases; unmatched bases: 5. CDR3 DNA: TGCGCCAGCAGATCTCAGGGGGGCACTGAAGCTTTCTTT. This translates into CASRSQGGTEAFF.

The rearrangement links TRBV6-6 to TRBJ1-1; D is ambiguous. Germline V lookup: CDR1 MNHNY, CDR2 SVGAGI (reference sequence). The CDR3 is made up of 13 amino acids. The V end lost 1 base, the J end lost 2 bases, and 5 bases lay between the germline ends. DNA of the CDR3: TGTGCCAGCAGTTACTTCGGCAACACTGAAGCTTTCTTT. It is translated as CASSYFGNTEAFF.

The chain joins TRBV11-2 to TRBJ1-3; no reliable D call. The CDR3 contains 12 residues. The germline V gene encodes CDR1 SGHAT and CDR2 FQNNGV. V was pared by 3 bases and J by 2 bases, with 2 bases between. The DNA for the CDR3 is TGTGCCAGCAGCTTGGCTGGAAACACCATATATTTT. Its translation: CASSLAGNTIYF.

The chain employs TRBV18 and TRBJ1-2; 8 nucleotides agree with TRBD1. The V segment lost 0 bases and the J segment 4 bases; nucleotides outside the gene matches: 7. This CDR3 has 16 amino acids. Per the germline V gene, CDR1 is KGHSH and CDR2 is LQKENI. CDR3 nucleotide sequence: TGTGCCAGCTCACCACCGCAGGGGGCCGACCCCTATGGCTACACCTTC. This gives the protein CASSPPQGADPYGYTF.

This chain links TRBV5-4 with TRBJ1-6, with a weak D call TRBD1 (5 bases). V was pared by 1 base and J by 7 bases, with 9 bases between. There are 14 residues in the CDR3. Germline assignment: CDR1 SGHNT and CDR2 YYREEE (reference sequence). CDR3: CASSLWGGNSPLHF. The CDR3 nucleotides read TGTGCCAGCAGCTTGTGGGGGGGAAATTCACCCCTCCACTTT.

V usage is TRBV3-1 (or the pseudogene TRBV3-2) and J usage is TRBJ1-2, with 8 bases fitting TRBD1. CDR1 is LGHDT and CDR2 is YNNKEL in the germline V gene (reference sequence). J was trimmed by 7 bases and V by 4 bases; bases with no gene match: 2. This CDR3 spans 12 amino acids. CDR3 DNA: TGTGCCAGCAGCCCAGGGGGCGCTGGCTACACCTTC. Translating gives CASSPGGAGYTF.

V usage is TRBV25-1 and J usage is TRBJ2-2; 8 bases are shared with TRBD2. Germline V gives CDR1 MGHDK, CDR2 SYGVNS. V lost 7 bases and J lost 6; bases outside the gene matches: 4. The CDR3 extends over 13 amino acids. For the CDR3, the DNA is TGTGCCAGCACTCCGGGACTAGCCGGGGAGCTGTTTTTT. Translation gives CASTPGLAGELFF.

This chain joins TRBV19 and TRBJ2-1, with D possibly TRBD1 on 6 matching bases. The germline V gene encodes CDR1 LNHDA and CDR2 SQIVND (reference sequence). CDR3 length: 15 residues. Between the trimmed V and J ends, which lost 1 base and 8 bases, there was a span of 15 bases. The CDR3 is CASSIAGTSADEQFF. CDR3 coding DNA: TGTGCCAGTAGTATAGCGGGGACATCTGCAGATGAGCAGTTCTTC.

This chain connects TRBV3-1 (or the pseudogene TRBV3-2) to TRBJ1-2, with D perhaps TRBD1 (5 bases). The CDR3 runs 15 residues. The ends were cut back, 2 bases at V and 0 bases at J, with 10 bases in the middle. In germline, CDR1 is LGHDT, CDR2 YNNKEL (reference sequence). CDR3 sequence: CASSQWAGSNYGYTF. The DNA of the CDR3 is TGTGCCAGCAGCCAATGGGCAGGGTCTAACTATGGCTACACCTTC.

The chain recombines TRBV30 with TRBJ2-7; D is possibly TRBD1 (5 bases). V was clipped by 2 bases and J by 4 bases, with 12 bases between them. CDR1 is GTSNPN and CDR2 is SVGIG in the germline V gene (reference sequence). The CDR3 has 13 residues. Here the CDR3 reads CAWSSKGAYEQYF. In DNA form, the CDR3 reads TGTGCCTGGAGTTCAAAAGGGGCGTACGAGCAGTACTTC.

This clone occurred once. The chain uses TRBV4-2 and TRBJ2-7; TRBD2 aligns across 14 bases. The ends lost 4 bases at V and 3 bases at J; junction bases unmatched: 2. The germline V gene has CDR1 LGHNA and CDR2 YNFKEQ. The CDR3 length is 15 residues. This CDR3 reads CASSPGTSGSYEQYF. CDR3 DNA sequence: TGTGCCAGCAGCCCTGGGACTAGCGGGAGCTACGAGCAGTACTTC.

This clone was detected a few times. The CDR3 sequence is CASSFGQGETQYF. The DNA of the CDR3 is TGCGCCAGCAGCTTCGGACAGGGAGAGACCCAGTACTTC. This sequence joins TRBV5-1 and TRBJ2-5; 8 nucleotides match TRBD1. Germline values: CDR1 SGHRS, CDR2 YFSETQ. CDR3 size: 13 residues. Unmatched junction bases numbered 1, after V lost 2 bases and J lost 4 bases.

In its sample, this clone was seen once. The V call is TRBV21-1, the J call TRBJ1-1; TRBD1, as called in the table, went unchecked against the DNA. TRBV21-1 corresponds to a pseudogene. The CDR3 extends over 22 amino acids. CDR3 region: CASSKALGGTGVNWVMNTEAFF. As DNA, the CDR3 is TGTGCCAGCAGCAAAGCGCTTGGGGGGACAGGGGTTAATTGGGTAATGAACACTGAAGCTTTCTTT.

V is TRBV18 and J is TRBJ2-7; 7 bases fit TRBD1. Germline lookup yields CDR1 KGHSH and CDR2 LQKENI. The CDR3 totals 14 residues. Trimming took 0 bases from V and 5 from J; bases not matched to a gene: 4. The CDR3 protein is CASSPPPGGNEQYF. In DNA, the CDR3 is TGTGCCAGCTCACCACCTCCAGGGGGTAACGAGCAGTACTTC.

The chain links TRBV10-1 to TRBJ1-1; TRBD1 aligns across 7 bases. The CDR3 length is 15 residues. CDR1 is WNHNN and CDR2 is SYGVQD in the germline V gene (reference sequence). V was clipped by 3 bases and J by 1 base; unmatched bases: 5. The CDR3 loop is CASSDAGTENTEAFF. CDR3 bases: TGCGCCAGCAGTGATGCCGGGACAGAGAACACTGAAGCTTTCTTT.

This clone has just one count. The chain is built from TRBV27 and TRBJ2-1; 8 bases line up with TRBD2. Per the germline V gene, CDR1 is MNHEY and CDR2 is SMNVEV (reference sequence). The junction had 15 bases not matched to a gene; V was cut back by 5 bases and J by 9 bases. The CDR3 length is 16 residues. The CDR3 sequence: CASSPRSGTRGTEQFF. In nucleotides, the CDR3 is TGTGCCAGCAGTCCCCGATCCGGGACTAGAGGTACTGAGCAGTTCTTC.

This clone was seen only a few times. V usage is TRBV12-3 or TRBV12-4 and J usage is TRBJ2-7; D is undetermined. V was pared by 0 bases and J by 7 bases, with 4 bases between. CDR3 length: 11 residues. CDR3 sequence reads: CASSLAREQYF. CDR3 DNA sequence: TGTGCCAGCAGTTTAGCGCGAGAGCAGTACTTC.